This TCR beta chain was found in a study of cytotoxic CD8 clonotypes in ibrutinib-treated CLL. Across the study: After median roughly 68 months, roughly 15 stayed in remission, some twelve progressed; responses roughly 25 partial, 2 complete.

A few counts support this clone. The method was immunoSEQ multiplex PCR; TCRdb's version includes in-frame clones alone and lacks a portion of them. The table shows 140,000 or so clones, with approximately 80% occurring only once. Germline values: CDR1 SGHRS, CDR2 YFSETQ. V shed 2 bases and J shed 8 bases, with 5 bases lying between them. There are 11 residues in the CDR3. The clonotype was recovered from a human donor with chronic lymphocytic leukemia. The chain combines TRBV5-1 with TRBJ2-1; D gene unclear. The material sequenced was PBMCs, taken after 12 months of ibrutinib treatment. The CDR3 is CASSFSDEQFF. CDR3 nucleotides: TGCGCCAGCAGCTTCAGCGATGAGCAGTTCTTC.